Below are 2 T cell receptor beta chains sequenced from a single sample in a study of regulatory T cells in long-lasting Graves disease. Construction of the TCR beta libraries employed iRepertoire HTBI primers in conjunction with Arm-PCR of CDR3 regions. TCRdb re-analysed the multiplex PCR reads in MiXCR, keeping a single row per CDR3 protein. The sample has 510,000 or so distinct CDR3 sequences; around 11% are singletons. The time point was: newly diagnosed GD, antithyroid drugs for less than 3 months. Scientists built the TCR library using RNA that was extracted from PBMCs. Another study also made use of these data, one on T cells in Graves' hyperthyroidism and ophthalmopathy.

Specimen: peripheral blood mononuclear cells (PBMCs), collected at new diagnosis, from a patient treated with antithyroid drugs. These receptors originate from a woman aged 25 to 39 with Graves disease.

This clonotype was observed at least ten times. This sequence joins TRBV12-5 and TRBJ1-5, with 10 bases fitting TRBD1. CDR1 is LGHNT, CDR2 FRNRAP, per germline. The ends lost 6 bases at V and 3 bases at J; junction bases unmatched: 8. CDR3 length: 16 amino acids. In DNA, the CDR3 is TGTGCTAGTGGGGGACAGGGGCCCCTTTACAATCAGCCCCAGCATTTT. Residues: CASGGQGPLYNQPQHF. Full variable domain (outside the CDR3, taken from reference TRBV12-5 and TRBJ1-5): DARVTQTPRHKVTEMGQEVTMRCQPILGHNTVFWYRQTMMQGLELLAYFRNRAPLDDSGMPKDRFSAEMPDATLATLKIQPSEPRDSAVYFCASGGQGPLYNQPQHFGDGTRLSIL.

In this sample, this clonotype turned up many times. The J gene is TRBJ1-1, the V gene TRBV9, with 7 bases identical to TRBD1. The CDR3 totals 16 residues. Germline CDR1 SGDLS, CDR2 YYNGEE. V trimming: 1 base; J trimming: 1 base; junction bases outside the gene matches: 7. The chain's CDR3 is CASSVNTGTANTEAFF. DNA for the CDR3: TGTGCCAGCAGCGTAAATACCGGGACAGCGAACACTGAAGCTTTCTTT.